A single sample gave rise to the 25 T cell receptor beta chains below, sequenced in a study of memory CD4+ T cells and cytomegalovirus serostatus. Single viable CD3+CD4+CD8-CD45RO+ cells were sorted as the memory CD4+ T cells. Only in-frame clones appear in the TCRdb table, and some are missing; sequencing was by immunoSEQ multiplex PCR. The table has roughly 64,000 clones, 77% seen once. Material: memory CD4+ T cells from blood. The source of these receptors is an adult in good health and CMV-seronegative.

The chain carries TRBV28 and TRBJ2-4, with D possibly matching TRBD2 (5 bases). The CDR3 is made up of 17 amino acids. V shed 3 bases and J shed 4 bases, with 19 bases lying between them. CDR1 MDHEN and CDR2 SYDVKM come from the germline V gene. CDR3 sequence (DNA): TGTGCCAGCAGTTTCCAGCTAGCACCGACGAAAAAAAACATTCAGTACTTC. It specifies CASSFQLAPTKKNIQYF.

The chain uses TRBV4-3 and TRBJ2-3; the match to TRBD2 covers 13 bases. Germline assignment: CDR1 LGHNA and CDR2 YSLEER. This CDR3 region has 17 residues. Trimming took 3 bases from V and 4 from J; bases not matched to a gene: 7. The CDR3 here is CASSQAGTSGIADTQYF. For the CDR3, the DNA is TGCGCCAGCAGCCAGGCTGGGACTAGCGGGATCGCAGATACGCAGTATTTT.

The V call is TRBV7-2, the J call TRBJ2-7; either TRBD1 or TRBD2 may supply D (6 bases each). V gave up 4 bases and J gave up 0 bases, with 13 bases separating them. CDR1 is SGHTA and CDR2 is FQGNSA in the germline V gene. CDR3 length: 15 amino acids. In DNA form, the CDR3 reads TGTGCCAGCAGCTACGACAGGACTATCTCCTACGAGCAGTACTTC. This gives the protein CASSYDRTISYEQYF.

The chain joins TRBV25-1 to TRBJ2-1; the D gene is possibly TRBD1 (6 bases). The CDR3 is made up of 14 amino acids. V lost 4 bases and J lost 0, with 7 bases in between. Germline V gene lookup returns CDR1 MGHDK and CDR2 SYGVNS. The CDR3 coding sequence is TGTGCCAGCAGTGGGGACACCTCCTACAATGAGCAGTTCTTC. It translates to CASSGDTSYNEQFF.

V gene TRBV29-1 combines with J gene TRBJ2-7, with D maybe TRBD1 (6 bases). Trimming took off 4 bases at V and 5 bases at J, with 12 bases between the two ends. The CDR3 consists of 12 residues. Germline V gene sequence: CDR1 SQVTM, CDR2 ANQGSEA. The CDR3 here is CSVGTGSDEQYF. For the CDR3, the DNA is TGCAGCGTTGGAACAGGGTCTGACGAGCAGTACTTC.

The V gene is TRBV6-6, the J gene TRBJ1-1, with TRBD1 identical over 8 bases. V gave up 2 bases and J gave up 1 base; unmatched junction bases: 3. This CDR3 has 15 residues. The germline V gene has CDR1 MNHNY and CDR2 SVGAGI (reference sequence). CDR3 sequence (DNA): TGTGCCAGCAGTTACGCGGGACAGGAGAACACTGAAGCTTTCTTT. This codes for CASSYAGQENTEAFF.

V gene TRBV10-3 combines with J gene TRBJ2-7; 8 bases are a match to TRBD2. The CDR3 is 13 amino acids. Germline CDR1 is ENHRY and CDR2 is SYGVKD. V lost 6 bases, J lost 2 bases, and 3 bases stayed unmatched. CDR3 DNA: TGTGCCATCAGCTCGGGGGGGGCCTACGAGCAGTACTTC. This codes for CAISSGGAYEQYF.

This clone has a single count. The DNA of the CDR3 is TGTGCCAGCAGCCAGCCCGGAGCTAAAGGAAAACTGTTTTTT. Protein sequence: CASSQPGAKGKLFF. The chain links TRBV4-2 to TRBJ1-4, with D hard to call. CDR1 and CDR2 from the germline V gene are LGHNA and YNFKEQ. The CDR3 covers 14 residues. V lost 3 bases to trimming and J lost 10 bases, with 15 bases between them.

This clone appeared once. This chain uses TRBV12-2 with TRBJ2-1; the table's D call of TRBD2 was not tested on the DNA. TRBV12-2 is tagged as a pseudogene. This CDR3 contains 15 residues. In DNA form, the CDR3 reads TGTGCAAGTCGCTGGACTAGCGGAAGCAACAATGAGCAGTTCTTC. Amino acid sequence: CASRWTSGSNNEQFF.

The rearrangement uses TRBV27 and TRBJ2-2, with D maybe TRBD2 (6 bases). CDR3 size: 16 residues. V shed 3 bases and J shed 0 bases, with 11 bases lying between them. The germline V gene encodes CDR1 MNHEY and CDR2 SMNVEV (reference sequence). The CDR3 is CASSFITSTNTGELFF. The CDR3 nucleotides are TGTGCCAGCAGTTTCATAACTAGCACGAACACCGGGGAGCTGTTTTTT.

The chain combines TRBV2 with TRBJ1-5; TRBD1 aligns across 8 bases. With 4 bases clipped from V and 2 bases from J, the junction kept 7 bases outside the gene matches. The CDR3 sequence is 16 residues long. Germline assignment: CDR1 SNHLY and CDR2 FYNNEI. CDR3 amino acids: CASSGTGRSRNQPQHF. The CDR3 coding sequence is TGTGCCAGCAGTGGGACAGGGAGGAGTCGCAATCAGCCCCAGCATTTT.

The J gene is TRBJ1-1, the V gene TRBV7-9; the match to TRBD1 covers 9 bases. Germline V gene lookup returns CDR1 SEHNR and CDR2 FQNEAQ (reference sequence). The length of the CDR3 is 15 residues. V was clipped by 5 bases and J by 0 bases; unmatched bases: 4. CDR3 residues: CASSRQGGMNTEAFF. The CDR3 coding sequence is TGTGCCAGCAGCAGACAGGGGGGGATGAACACTGAAGCTTTCTTT.

V and J are TRBV11-2 and TRBJ2-2, with 9 bases lining up with TRBD1. The CDR3 is made up of 15 amino acids. After removal of 5 bases from V and 3 bases from J, the junction contained 4 bases not matched to a gene. Germline V lookup: CDR1 SGHAT, CDR2 FQNNGV. The CDR3 protein is CASSLRTGDTGELFF. The CDR3 DNA is TGTGCCAGCAGCCTACGGACAGGGGACACCGGGGAGCTGTTTTTT.

This chain links TRBV19 with TRBJ2-7; perhaps D is TRBD1 or TRBD2 (5 bases each). The CDR3 runs 14 residues. Trimming removed 0 bases at V and 3 bases at J, with 9 bases between. Germline loops: CDR1 LNHDA, CDR2 SQIVND (reference sequence). Here the CDR3 DNA reads TGTGCCAGTAGTATAGATGGGGGAAGCTACGAGCAGTACTTC. This codes for CASSIDGGSYEQYF.

This clone appeared a single time. CDR3 sequence: CASSVAASGRASDTQYF. The CDR3 nucleotides are TGTGCCAGCAGTGTAGCCGCTAGCGGGAGGGCTTCAGATACGCAGTATTTT. V usage is TRBV25-1 and J usage is TRBJ2-3, with 12 bases aligning to TRBD2. Germline V gene sequence: CDR1 MGHDK, CDR2 SYGVNS. The V segment lost 4 bases and the J segment 4 bases; nucleotides outside the gene matches: 9. The CDR3 runs to 17 residues.

J is TRBJ1-1 and V is TRBV5-1; 9 nucleotides line up with TRBD1. The V segment lost 2 bases and the J segment 1 base; nucleotides outside the gene matches: 3. Per germline, CDR1 SGHRS and CDR2 YFSETQ. The CDR3 runs to 15 residues. In nucleotides, the CDR3 is TGCGCCAGCAGCTTTGGGGACAGGGAGAACACTGAAGCTTTCTTT. Translation gives CASSFGDRENTEAFF.

The chain employs TRBV10-2 and TRBJ1-2; weak D call: TRBD1 (5 bases). V was cut by 7 bases and J by 8 bases, with 11 bases left in between. The CDR3 totals 11 residues. Per germline, CDR1 WSHSY and CDR2 SAAADI. In nucleotides, the CDR3 is TGCGCCAGCATGGGGCCTGAGGGCTACACCTTC. Amino acid sequence: CASMGPEGYTF.

The CDR3, as DNA: TGTGCCAGCAGGGCAGGGAGCTCTGGGGCCAACGTCCTGACTTTC. It is translated as CASRAGSSGANVLTF. The chain carries TRBV5-6 and TRBJ2-6; D tentatively reads TRBD1 or TRBD2 (5 bases each). With 5 bases removed from V and 0 bases from J, the gap between germline ends came to 9 bases. The CDR3 loop spans 15 amino acids. Germline assignment: CDR1 SGHDT and CDR2 YYEEEE.

The J gene is TRBJ1-4, the V gene TRBV5-1; D unclear. Between the trimmed V and J ends, which lost 0 bases and 11 bases, there was a span of 20 bases. The CDR3 consists of 16 residues. Germline loops: CDR1 SGHRS, CDR2 YFSETQ. CDR3 nucleotides: TGCGCCAGCAGCTTGGGCGTACCTACCGGTTCTCGGAAACTGTTTTTT. Translation: CASSLGVPTGSRKLFF.

V is TRBV18 and J is TRBJ1-1; no clear D. The CDR3 extends over 12 amino acids. Germline CDR1 reads KGHSH; CDR2 reads LQKENI. V shed 1 base and J shed 1 base, with 1 base lying between them. This CDR3 is CASSPQNTEAFF. In DNA form, the CDR3 reads TGTGCCAGCTCACCACAGAACACTGAAGCTTTCTTT.

The chain joins TRBV18 to TRBJ1-1; TRBD1 matches at 10 bases. Germline-derived CDR1 and CDR2 are KGHSH and LQKENI. The junction had 8 bases not matched to a gene; V was cut back by 2 bases and J by 8 bases. There are 15 residues in the CDR3. CDR3 bases: TGTGCCAGCTCACCAAGACAGGGGGCTATAATAGAAGCTTTCTTT. Translation gives CASSPRQGAIIEAFF.

This clone has only one observation. The chain links TRBV18 to TRBJ1-4; a weak D match, TRBD1 (6 bases). Germline V gives CDR1 KGHSH, CDR2 LQKENI. Trimming took off 1 base at V and 2 bases at J, with 8 bases between the two ends. CDR3 length: 15 residues. DNA for the CDR3: TGTGCCAGCTCACCACTTGGACAGACTAATGAAAAACTGTTTTTT. Translation gives CASSPLGQTNEKLFF.

The chain employs TRBV28 and TRBJ2-2; no clear D gene. Germline values: CDR1 MDHEN, CDR2 SYDVKM. V was clipped by 3 bases and J by 3 bases, with 5 bases between them. The CDR3 extends over 13 amino acids. The DNA of the CDR3 is TGTGCCAGCAGTTTTTGGGACACCGGGGAGCTGTTTTTT. This translates into CASSFWDTGELFF. The whole variable domain, filled in from reference TRBV28 and TRBJ2-2, reads DVKVTQSSRYLVKRTGEKVFLECVQDMDHENMFWYRQDPGLGLRLIYFSYDVKMKEKGDIPEGYSVSREKKERFSLILESASTNQTSMYLCASSFWDTGELFFGEGSRLTVL.

J is TRBJ1-2 and V is TRBV18; D unresolved. V was trimmed by 3 bases and J by 5 bases, leaving 10 bases between them. The germline V gene has CDR1 KGHSH and CDR2 LQKENI. This CDR3 contains 13 residues. CDR3 DNA: TGTGCCAGCTCACCCTCCGAACAGTATGGCTACACCTTC. Translation: CASSPSEQYGYTF. Using reference TRBV18 and TRBJ1-2 for the parts outside the CDR3, the full variable domain is NAGVMQNPRHLVRRRGQEARLRCSPMKGHSHVYWYRQLPEEGLKFMVYLQKENIIDESGMPKERFSAEFPKEGPSILRIQQVVRGDSAAYFCASSPSEQYGYTFGSGTRLTVV.

The chain is built from TRBV25-1 and TRBJ2-7; either TRBD1 or TRBD2 may fit D (6 bases each). CDR1 MGHDK and CDR2 SYGVNS come from the germline V gene. Trimming took 6 bases from V and 0 from J, leaving 15 bases between them. There are 15 residues in the CDR3. In nucleotides, the CDR3 is TGTGCCAGCAGCAACAGGGAGGCGGACTCCTACGAGCAGTACTTC. As protein: CASSNREADSYEQYF.